Listed below are T cell receptor beta chains from one sample, sequenced in a study of blood T cell repertoires in COVID-19. Sequenced by immunoSEQ multiplex PCR; TCRdb stores in-frame clones only, minus some. The sample lists around 92,000 clones; approximately 92% were seen once. Sequencing used peripheral blood. The receptors come from a woman older than 75 with active COVID-19. Both conserved end residues are part of each CDR3. Each record gives: clone size, V gene, D gene, J gene, CDR3 protein, CDR3 DNA. D genes are given only for firm matches. Clone size is shown for a subset of rows, as once, few, many or a class of expanded clone.

.	TRBV7-3	TRBD2	TRBJ2-1	CASSQTGTSVYNEQFF	TGTGCCAGCAGCCAAACCGGGACTAGCGTCTACAATGAGCAGTTCTTC
.	TRBV7-3	.	TRBJ2-5	CASSLGPWETQYF	TGTGCCAGCAGCTTGGGCCCATGGGAGACCCAGTACTTC
.	TRBV25-1	.	TRBJ1-1	CASRPDQGKYTEAFF	TGTGCCAGCCGACCGGACCAGGGGAAGTACACTGAAGCTTTCTTT
.	TRBV20-1	TRBD1	TRBJ1-4	CSASRAGGSEKLFF	TGCAGTGCTAGTCGGGCAGGGGGTTCTGAAAAACTGTTTTTT
.	TRBV19	.	TRBJ2-2	CASTRGGVGELFF	TGTGCCAGTACCAGGGGAGGGGTCGGGGAGCTGTTTTTT
once	TRBV6-6	TRBD2	TRBJ2-7	CASSYSGTSGYEQYF	TGTGCCAGCAGTTACTCCGGGACTAGCGGGTACGAGCAGTACTTC
.	TRBV24-1	TRBD2	TRBJ2-7	CATRGSGMGEQYF	TGTGCCACCAGAGGTAGCGGGATGGGCGAGCAGTACTTC
.	TRBV7-3	.	TRBJ1-1	CASSLREGTEAFF	TGTGCCAGCAGCTTGAGGGAGGGGACTGAAGCTTTCTTT
.	TRBV7-2	.	TRBJ1-5	CASSLAPTAKTQPQHF	TGTGCCAGCAGCTTAGCGCCGACAGCGAAAACTCAGCCCCAGCATTTT
.	TRBV18	TRBD2	TRBJ2-4	CASSPTQAGISAKNIQYF	TGTGCCAGCTCACCCACCCAAGCGGGAATATCGGCCAAAAACATTCAGTACTTC
.	TRBV2	TRBD2	TRBJ2-3	CASRVLGLATDTQYF	TGTGCCAGCAGAGTTCTGGGACTAGCCACAGATACGCAGTATTTT
.	TRBV2	.	TRBJ1-1	CASVRGIGITEAFF	TGTGCCAGCGTGCGGGGCATAGGGATCACTGAAGCTTTCTTT
.	TRBV5-4	TRBD2	TRBJ2-4	CASSLSAGGPQGIQYF	TGTGCCAGCAGCTTGTCAGCGGGAGGGCCTCAGGGCATTCAGTACTTC
.	TRBV4-3	.	TRBJ2-2	CASSQTRAGTNTGELFF	TGCGCCAGCAGCCAAACTAGGGCCGGAACGAACACCGGGGAGCTGTTTTTT
.	TRBV5-4	TRBD1	TRBJ1-5	CASSVDRGNQPQHF	TGTGCCAGCAGCGTCGACAGGGGAAATCAGCCCCAGCATTTT
.	TRBV11-2	.	TRBJ2-7	CASSAGAGAYYEQYF	TGTGCCAGCAGCGCCGGGGCAGGGGCTTACTACGAGCAGTACTTC
.	TRBV2	TRBD2	TRBJ2-7	CASSKLARSSYEQYF	TGTGCCAGCAGTAAACTAGCGCGGAGCTCCTACGAGCAGTACTTC
once	TRBV28	TRBD1	TRBJ1-3	CASYQGGTGLSGNTIYF	TGTGCCAGCTACCAGGGTGGGACAGGGCTCTCTGGAAACACCATATATTTT
.	TRBV5-4	TRBD2	TRBJ2-2	CASSLTGGRANTGELFF	TGTGCCAGCAGCTTGACTGGCGGGAGGGCGAACACCGGGGAGCTGTTTTTT
.	TRBV7-9	TRBD2	TRBJ2-7	CASSFSLLADRLGEQYF	TGTGCCAGCAGCTTTTCCTTACTAGCGGACAGATTGGGAGAGCAGTACTTC
.	TRBV6-2/TRBV6-3	.	TRBJ2-1	CASSYARDNNEQFF	TGTGCCAGCAGTTACGCCCGGGACAACAATGAGCAGTTCTTC
.	TRBV4-1	TRBD1	TRBJ2-7	CASSQSVGDRGLPEQYF	TGCGCCAGCAGCCAATCCGTAGGGGACAGGGGGCTCCCCGAGCAGTACTTC
once	TRBV2	TRBD2	TRBJ2-3	CASADPGLAGDTDTQYF	TGTGCCAGCGCGGACCCGGGACTAGCGGGGGACACAGATACGCAGTATTTT
.	TRBV7-7	TRBD1	TRBJ2-5	CASSLGTGGKETQYF	TGTGCCAGCAGCTTGGGGACAGGGGGAAAAGAGACCCAGTACTTC
.	TRBV7-2	TRBD1	TRBJ1-2	CASSHDRGDYGYTF	TGTGCCAGCAGCCACGACAGGGGAGACTATGGCTACACCTTC
.	TRBV12-5	TRBD1	TRBJ2-5	CASGLTSGGAETQYF	TGTGCTAGTGGTTTGACGTCAGGGGGCGCAGAGACCCAGTACTTC
.	TRBV6-6	TRBD1	TRBJ2-7	CASSYSDRGSSEQYF	TGTGCCAGCAGTTACTCTGACAGGGGGTCTAGCGAGCAGTACTTC
.	TRBV4-3	.	TRBJ2-1	CASSQERYSSSYNEQFF	TGCGCCAGCAGCCAAGAACGGTATTCATCCTCCTACAATGAGCAGTTCTTC